This is a list of T cell receptor beta chains from one sample in a study of T cell responses to AZD1222 COVID-19 vaccine. Produced via immunoSEQ multiplex PCR; TCRdb's table is partial and in-frame only. The repertoire holds approximately 89,000 clones, with around nine tenths as singletons. The sequencing used peripheral blood, collected on day 0 of MenACWY control vaccination. Receptor source: an adult in good health. Both conserved end residues are part of each CDR3. D genes are given only for firm matches. Size is omitted from some rows. Given values are once, few, many or a class for expanded clones.

j_gene,d_gene,v_gene,abundance,CDR3nt,CDR3aa
TRBJ1-5,.,TRBV6-6,.,TGTGCCAGCAGTTACTCGGATAAGGGGAGCAATCAGCCCCAGCATTTT,CASSYSDKGSNQPQHF
TRBJ2-3,TRBD2,TRBV9,.,TGTGCCAGCAGCGTAGGTACTAGCGGGAGCCTGGATACGCAGTATTTT,CASSVGTSGSLDTQYF
TRBJ2-1,TRBD2,TRBV7-9,.,TGTGCCAGCAGCTTCCCGGGACTAGCGGGAGGTAATGAGCAGTTCTTC,CASSFPGLAGGNEQFF
TRBJ2-2,.,TRBV3-1/TRBV3-2,.,TGTGCCAGCAAGGGGGACACCGGGGAGCTGTTTTTT,CASKGDTGELFF
TRBJ1-2,.,TRBV6-5,.,TGTGCCAGCAGTTATGCAGGGATTGAATATGGCTACACCTTC,CASSYAGIEYGYTF
TRBJ2-4,TRBD2,TRBV7-3,.,TGTGCCAGCAGCTTATGGCCCCAAAGGACTAGCGGGACGAACGGGAACATTCAGTACTTC,CASSLWPQRTSGTNGNIQYF
TRBJ2-1,TRBD1,TRBV6-5,.,TGTGCCAGCAGTTACTCGGGACAGAACAATGAGCAGTTCTTC,CASSYSGQNNEQFF
TRBJ2-1,.,TRBV7-9,.,TGTGCCAGCAGCTCGCAGGGGGAGCAGTTCTTC,CASSSQGEQFF
TRBJ2-7,.,TRBV9,.,TGTGCCAGCTCTTCTAGCCCCTACGAGCAGTACTTC,CASSSSPYEQYF
TRBJ2-7,.,TRBV5-1,.,TGCGCCAGCAGCTTGGAGCGACGGGGAGATGAGCAGTACTTC,CASSLERRGDEQYF
TRBJ2-3,TRBD1,TRBV24-1,.,TGTGCCACCAGTGATTCCCGGACAGGGACAGATACGCAGTATTTT,CATSDSRTGTDTQYF
TRBJ2-6,.,TRBV5-6,.,TGTGCCAGCAGCTCTCGGGGCAGGGGTAAAGCTGGGGCCAACGTCCTGACTTTC,CASSSRGRGKAGANVLTF
TRBJ1-1,.,TRBV4-3,.,TGCGCCAGCAGCCAAGAAGGGAATGGTGTTTACACTGAAGCTTTCTTT,CASSQEGNGVYTEAFF
TRBJ1-5,TRBD1,TRBV30,.,TGTGCCTGGACGGCAGGGGGCGATCAGCCCCAGCATTTT,CAWTAGGDQPQHF
TRBJ1-5,.,TRBV19,.,TGTGCCAGTAGGTTGACTGGTTCGGGCAATCAGCCCCAGCATTTT,CASRLTGSGNQPQHF
TRBJ2-2,.,TRBV24-1,few,TGTGCCACCAGCGGGGAATCGGACACCGGGGAGCTGTTTTTT,CATSGESDTGELFF
TRBJ1-5,TRBD1,TRBV2,.,TGTGCCAGCGGAACAGGGGGTTACAATCAGCCCCAGCATTTT,CASGTGGYNQPQHF
TRBJ2-5,TRBD2,TRBV11-2,once,TGTGCCAGCAGCTTAAGTACGGGAGGTCCGTACTTC,CASSLSTGGPYF
TRBJ2-7,TRBD2,TRBV27,few,TGTGCCAGCAGTGTAGCGGGAGGGCCCATCGAGCAGTACTTC,CASSVAGGPIEQYF
TRBJ2-7,.,TRBV21-1,.,.,CASRVLWGRGSYEQYF
TRBJ2-2,TRBD1,TRBV19,.,TGTGCCAGTAGTATAGGTCCCACAGGGGCCGGGGAGCTGTTTTTT,CASSIGPTGAGELFF
TRBJ2-1,TRBD2,TRBV10-3,.,TGTGCCATCAGTGAGGTAGCGGGAGGTGGGAATGAGCAGTTCTTC,CAISEVAGGGNEQFF
TRBJ2-7,TRBD2,TRBV18,.,TGTGCCAGCTCACCAAGGGAGGGGTCGCTTTACGAGCAGTACTTC,CASSPREGSLYEQYF
TRBJ2-3,TRBD2,TRBV29-1,.,TGCAGCGTTGAGGTGTGGCGGGAGCAGGCGACAGATACGCAGTATTTT,CSVEVWREQATDTQYF
TRBJ1-2,.,TRBV7-2,once,TGTGCCAGCAGCTTAGGAAAGGGAGGTGGCTACACCTTC,CASSLGKGGGYTF
TRBJ2-2,.,TRBV5-4,.,TGTGCCAGCAGCCGAAACACCGGGGAGCTGTTTTTT,CASSRNTGELFF
TRBJ2-7,TRBD2,TRBV6-1,.,TGTGCCAGCAGTGAAGGGACTAGCGGCTCCTACGAGCAGTACTTC,CASSEGTSGSYEQYF
TRBJ1-3,.,TRBV19,.,TGTGCCAGTAGTACGCAGGGGACTGGAAACACCATATATTTT,CASSTQGTGNTIYF
TRBJ1-4,.,TRBV2,.,TGTGCCAGCAGTGAAACCGGAACCCCAACTAATGAAAAACTGTTTTTT,CASSETGTPTNEKLFF
TRBJ1-5,TRBD1,TRBV25-1,.,TGTGCCAGCAGTGAATCTAACAGGGGGCTGGAGCCCCAGCATTTT,CASSESNRGLEPQHF
TRBJ2-7,.,TRBV7-2,.,TGTGCCAGCAGCTTAGCAGGGGTTTACGAGCAGTACTTC,CASSLAGVYEQYF
TRBJ2-5,.,TRBV19,.,TGTGCCAGCTCCTCTCGGTCCGGGACCCAGTACTTC,CASSSRSGTQYF
TRBJ1-3,.,TRBV30,.,TGTGCCTGGAGTGTAGGGCGCGGTGGAAACACCATATATTTT,CAWSVGRGGNTIYF
TRBJ1-4,.,TRBV18,.,TGTGCCAGCTCGGTGGATTTCGGATCAATTGAAAAACTGTTTTTT,CASSVDFGSIEKLFF
TRBJ2-7,.,TRBV3-1/TRBV3-2,few,TGTGCCAGCAGCCAAGTCTCCAGAGGGTTCCACGAGCAGTACTTC,CASSQVSRGFHEQYF
TRBJ2-7,.,TRBV28,.,TGTGCCAGCAGTTCCGGGGCCGTGGACAGAACCTACGAGCAGTACTTC,CASSSGAVDRTYEQYF
TRBJ2-1,TRBD2,TRBV7-3,.,TGTGCCAGCAGCTTAACTAGCGGGAGGAACGCTGAGCAGTTCTTC,CASSLTSGRNAEQFF
TRBJ2-7,TRBD1,TRBV9,.,TGTGCCAGCAGCGTATCTCTTACAGGGGGCGCGGGTGAGCAGTACTTC,CASSVSLTGGAGEQYF
TRBJ2-3,.,TRBV3-1/TRBV3-2,.,TGTGCCAGCAGCACTCGGACCGTAGATACGCAGTATTTT,CASSTRTVDTQYF
TRBJ1-1,TRBD1,TRBV7-9,.,TGTGCCAGCAGCTTCGGACAGGGCCACACTGAAGCTTTCTTT,CASSFGQGHTEAFF
TRBJ2-1,.,TRBV9,.,TGTGCCAGCAGCGTAGGCTACAATGAGCAGTTCTTC,CASSVGYNEQFF
TRBJ1-4,TRBD1,TRBV6-5,.,TGTGCCAGCAGTTCCCGACAGGGGTGGGGGGAAAAACTGTTTTTT,CASSSRQGWGEKLFF
TRBJ2-1,TRBD2,TRBV30,.,TGTGCCTGGAGTGCGCTAGCGGGATCCTGGCAGTTCTTC,CAWSALAGSWQFF
TRBJ1-6,TRBD1,TRBV4-1,.,TGCGCCAGCAGCCACCGGACAGGGGACCTGAATTCACCCCTCCACTTT,CASSHRTGDLNSPLHF
TRBJ2-1,.,TRBV4-3,.,TGCGCCAGCAGCCAGTTGGGGGCGGGGCACACCCCATTTGAGCAGTTCTTC,CASSQLGAGHTPFEQFF
TRBJ1-4,.,TRBV7-9,.,TGTGCCAGCAGCCTAACAGGGACGGGGGAAAAACTGTTTTTT,CASSLTGTGEKLFF
TRBJ2-7,.,TRBV28,once,TGTGCCAGCAGTATAGAACCCTACGAGCAGTACTTC,CASSIEPYEQYF
TRBJ2-3,.,TRBV28,.,TGTGCCAGCAGTTCCGGACTCTCAGATACGCAGTATTTT,CASSSGLSDTQYF
TRBJ1-1,.,TRBV5-4,.,TGTGCCTTTCGCCGGTGGGGAGGCAGGAACACTGAAGCTTTCTTT,CAFRRWGGRNTEAFF
TRBJ1-2,TRBD1,TRBV9,.,TGTGCCAGCAGCGCTTCTCCCGGGACAGGGCATGGCTACACCTTC,CASSASPGTGHGYTF
TRBJ1-5,.,TRBV12-3/TRBV12-4,.,TGTGCCAGCAGTTTCGAGGACCGGGAGCCCCAGCATTTT,CASSFEDREPQHF
TRBJ2-7,.,TRBV28,.,TGTGCCAGCAGTTTTCCCGGGACCGCGGCGTACTTC,CASSFPGTAAYF